This T cell receptor beta chain was sequenced during a study of blood T cell repertoires in COVID-19. The overall study: Collection of acute and convalescent COVID-19 samples took place in the United States, Italy and Spain. PBMCs, B-cell-depleted T cells, or T cells provided the cDNA or gDNA that made up the material.

J lost 7 bases, V lost 1 base, and 11 bases had no gene match. The length of the CDR3 is 16 residues. CDR1 SGHTA and CDR2 FQGNSA come from the germline V gene. Methods used by the authors: Cell counts per sample came from amplifying reference gene primers. Sequenced by immunoSEQ multiplex PCR; TCRdb stores in-frame clones only, minus some. V, J and clone size are taken as reported in that table, and D and trimming were inferred from the DNA itself. The sample holds tens of thousands of clones, roughly three quarters seen once. The chain joins TRBV7-2 to TRBJ2-7; 9 bases match TRBD2. The sample comprised peripheral blood. The sequence was collected from a human donor in a cohort sampled during active COVID-19. CDR3: CASSLDRGRASGEQYF. Here the CDR3 DNA reads TGTGCCAGCAGCTTAGATCGCGGGAGGGCCTCGGGGGAGCAGTACTTC.